These T cell receptor beta chains were read from a single sample in a study of blood T cell repertoires in COVID-19. The protocol was immunoSEQ multiplex PCR, while the TCRdb copy is restricted to in-frame clones and leaves out a portion. The sample lists over 150,000 clones; roughly 80% were seen once. Sequenced input: peripheral blood. Every receptor here comes from a man aged 60 to 75 with acute or convalescent COVID-19. The CDR3 runs from the conserved cysteine through the conserved F or W. Each record gives: J gene, V gene, clone size, D gene, CDR3 DNA, CDR3 protein. A D gene is named only where the DNA matches it firmly. Not all rows give a size; the values are once, few, many and, for expanded clones, a class.

J gene: TRBJ1-6
V gene: TRBV5-6
clone size: -
D gene: TRBD1
CDR3 DNA: TGTGCCAGCAGTCCCCTACAGGGGGCTTATTCACCCCTCCACTTT
CDR3 protein: CASSPLQGAYSPLHF

J gene: TRBJ2-3
V gene: TRBV6-5
clone size: -
D gene: TRBD1
CDR3 DNA: TGTGCCAGCAGCCGACAGGGGGCCGGCACAGATACGCAGTATTTT
CDR3 protein: CASSRQGAGTDTQYF

J gene: TRBJ2-2
V gene: TRBV28
clone size: -
D gene: TRBD2
CDR3 DNA: TGTGCCAGCAGTGTGGGACTAGCGGGGGCGAACACCGGGGAGCTGTTTTTT
CDR3 protein: CASSVGLAGANTGELFF

J gene: TRBJ2-2
V gene: TRBV9
clone size: many
D gene: -
CDR3 DNA: TGTGCCAGCAGCGCCAGAGGGTTAAACACCGGGGAGCTGTTTTTT
CDR3 protein: CASSARGLNTGELFF

J gene: TRBJ2-2
V gene: TRBV24-1
clone size: few
D gene: -
CDR3 DNA: TGTGCCACCTCCGGGGGATATCCCCTAACCGGGGAGCTGTTTTTT
CDR3 protein: CATSGGYPLTGELFF

J gene: TRBJ2-1
V gene: TRBV29-1
clone size: -
D gene: -
CDR3 DNA: TGCAGCGTTGAGTTACGTGACCGGGATCCCTACAATGAGCAGTTCTTC
CDR3 protein: CSVELRDRDPYNEQFF

J gene: TRBJ2-1
V gene: TRBV5-1
clone size: -
D gene: TRBD1
CDR3 DNA: TGCGCCAGCAGCAAAGACAGGGGGGAAAAAAAGTTCTTC
CDR3 protein: CASSKDRGEKKFF

J gene: TRBJ2-3
V gene: TRBV6-1
clone size: -
D gene: -
CDR3 DNA: TGTGCCAGCAGTGCGGGGTCAACCAAAGGCACAGATACGCAGTATTTT
CDR3 protein: CASSAGSTKGTDTQYF

J gene: TRBJ2-5
V gene: TRBV10-3
clone size: -
D gene: -
CDR3 DNA: TGTGCCATCAGTGAGTCAACGGGCGGAGGATACCAAGAGACCCAGTACTTC
CDR3 protein: CAISESTGGGYQETQYF

J gene: TRBJ2-7
V gene: TRBV11-2
clone size: -
D gene: -
CDR3 DNA: TGTGCCAGCACCAAACCTCGGGAGTCCTACGAGCAGTACTTC
CDR3 protein: CASTKPRESYEQYF

J gene: TRBJ2-1
V gene: TRBV29-1
clone size: -
D gene: -
CDR3 DNA: TGCAGCGTTGCGATAACATCCTACAATGAGCAGTTCTTC
CDR3 protein: CSVAITSYNEQFF

J gene: TRBJ1-2
V gene: TRBV29-1
clone size: -
D gene: TRBD1
CDR3 DNA: TGCAGCGTTGAATCGCAATCCGGGACAGGGGGGCACTATGGCTACACCTTC
CDR3 protein: CSVESQSGTGGHYGYTF